This paragraph reports one TCR beta chain. Data came from immunoSEQ multiplex PCR; TCRdb stores just in-frame clones and leaves some out. Among over 200,000 clones listed, just under 85% were seen once. The data belong to a study of blood T cell repertoires in COVID-19. In germline, CDR1 is ENHRY, CDR2 SYGVKD. This CDR3 has 14 amino acids. The V end was cut by 6 bases, the J end by 0 bases, with 12 bases between. The source of this sequence is a man between 40 and 49 years old who had recovered from COVID-19. This chain links TRBV10-3 with TRBJ2-7; a possible D gene is TRBD1 (6 bases). The sample consisted of PBMCs or T cells enriched from blood (not recorded which). CDR3 sequence reads: CAIRPTGSSYEQYF. In nucleotides, the CDR3 is TGTGCCATCAGGCCGACAGGATCCTCCTACGAGCAGTACTTC.